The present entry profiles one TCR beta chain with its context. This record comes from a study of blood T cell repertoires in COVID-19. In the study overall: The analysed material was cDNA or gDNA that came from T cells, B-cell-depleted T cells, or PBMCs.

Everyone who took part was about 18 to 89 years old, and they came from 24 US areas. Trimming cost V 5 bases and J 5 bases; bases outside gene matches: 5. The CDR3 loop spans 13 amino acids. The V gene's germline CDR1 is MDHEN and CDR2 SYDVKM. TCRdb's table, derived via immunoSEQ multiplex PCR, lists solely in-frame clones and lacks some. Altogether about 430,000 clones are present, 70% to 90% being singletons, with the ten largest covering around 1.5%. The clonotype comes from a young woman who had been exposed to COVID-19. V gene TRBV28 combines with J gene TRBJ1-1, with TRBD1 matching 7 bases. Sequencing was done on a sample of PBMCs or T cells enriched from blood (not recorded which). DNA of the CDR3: TGTGCCAGCAGTCCCCGCAGGGGGACTGAAGCTTTCTTT. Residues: CASSPRRGTEAFF.